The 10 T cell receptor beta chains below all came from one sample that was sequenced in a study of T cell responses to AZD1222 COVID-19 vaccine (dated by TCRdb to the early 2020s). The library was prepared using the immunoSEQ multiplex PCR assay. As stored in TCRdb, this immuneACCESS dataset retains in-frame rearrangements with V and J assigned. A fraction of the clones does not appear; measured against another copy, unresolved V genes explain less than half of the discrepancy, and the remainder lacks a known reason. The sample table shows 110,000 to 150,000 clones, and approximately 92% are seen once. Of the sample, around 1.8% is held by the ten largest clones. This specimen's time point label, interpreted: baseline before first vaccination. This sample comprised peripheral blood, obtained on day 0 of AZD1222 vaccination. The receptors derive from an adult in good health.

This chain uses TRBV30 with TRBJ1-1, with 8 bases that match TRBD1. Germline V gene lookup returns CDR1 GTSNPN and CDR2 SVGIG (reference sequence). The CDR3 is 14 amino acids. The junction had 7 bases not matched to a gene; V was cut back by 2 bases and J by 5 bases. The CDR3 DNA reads TGTGCCTGGAGTCCGGACAGGGTGTGGACTGAAGCTTTCTTT. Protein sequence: CAWSPDRVWTEAFF.

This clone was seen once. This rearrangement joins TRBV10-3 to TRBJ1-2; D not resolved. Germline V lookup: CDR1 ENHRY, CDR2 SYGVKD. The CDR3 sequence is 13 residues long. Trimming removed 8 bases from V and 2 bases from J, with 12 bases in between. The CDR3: CAIYSQENYGYTF. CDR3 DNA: TGTGCCATCTACTCCCAGGAAAACTATGGCTACACCTTC.

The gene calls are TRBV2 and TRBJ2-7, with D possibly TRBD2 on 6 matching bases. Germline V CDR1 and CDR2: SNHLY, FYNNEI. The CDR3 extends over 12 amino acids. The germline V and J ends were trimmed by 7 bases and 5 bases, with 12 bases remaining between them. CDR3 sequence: CASNSRGDEQYF. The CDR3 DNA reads TGTGCCAGCAACTCGCGGGGAGACGAGCAGTACTTC. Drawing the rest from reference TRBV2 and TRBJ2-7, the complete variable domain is EPEVTQTPSHQVTQMGQEVILRCVPISNHLYFYWYRQILGQKVEFLVSFYNNEISEKSEIFDDQFSVERPDGSNFTLKIRSTKLEDSAMYFCASNSRGDEQYFGPGTRLTVT.

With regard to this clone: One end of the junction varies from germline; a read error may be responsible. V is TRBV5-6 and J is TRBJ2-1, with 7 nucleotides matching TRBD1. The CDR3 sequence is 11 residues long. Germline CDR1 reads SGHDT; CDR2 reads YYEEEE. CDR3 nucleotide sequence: TGTGCCAGCAGCTATGACAGGGTTCCCGTCTTC. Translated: CASSYDRVPVF.

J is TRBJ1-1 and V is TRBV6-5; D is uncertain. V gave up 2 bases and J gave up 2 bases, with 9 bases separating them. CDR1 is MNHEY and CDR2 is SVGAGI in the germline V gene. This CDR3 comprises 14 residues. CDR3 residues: CASSYVWGNTEAFF. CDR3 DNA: TGTGCCAGCAGTTACGTTTGGGGTAACACTGAAGCTTTCTTT.

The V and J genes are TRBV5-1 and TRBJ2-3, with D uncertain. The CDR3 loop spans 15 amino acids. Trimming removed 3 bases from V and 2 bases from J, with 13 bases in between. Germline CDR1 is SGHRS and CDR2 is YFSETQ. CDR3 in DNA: TGCGCCAGCAGCTGGACCGAAAGAGACACAGATACGCAGTATTTT. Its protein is CASSWTERDTDTQYF.

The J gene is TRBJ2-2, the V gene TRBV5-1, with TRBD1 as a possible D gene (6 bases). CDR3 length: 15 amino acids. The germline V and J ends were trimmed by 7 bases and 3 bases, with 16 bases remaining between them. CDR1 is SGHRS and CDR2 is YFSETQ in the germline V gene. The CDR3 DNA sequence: TGCGCCAGCGGGGAAGGGGGTTCGGACACCGGGGAGCTGTTTTTT. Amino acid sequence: CASGEGGSDTGELFF. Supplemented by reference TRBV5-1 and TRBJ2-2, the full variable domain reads KAGVTQTPRYLIKTRGQQVTLSCSPISGHRSVSWYQQTPGQGLQFLFEYFSETQRNKGNFPGRFSGRQFSNSRSEMNVSTLELGDSALYLCASGEGGSDTGELFFGEGSRLTVL.

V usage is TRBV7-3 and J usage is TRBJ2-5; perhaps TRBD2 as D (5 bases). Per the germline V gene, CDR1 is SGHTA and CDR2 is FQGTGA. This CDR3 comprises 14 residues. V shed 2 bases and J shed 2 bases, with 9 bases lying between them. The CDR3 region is CASSLSREQETQYF. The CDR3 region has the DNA TGTGCCAGCAGCTTATCCCGGGAACAAGAGACCCAGTACTTC.

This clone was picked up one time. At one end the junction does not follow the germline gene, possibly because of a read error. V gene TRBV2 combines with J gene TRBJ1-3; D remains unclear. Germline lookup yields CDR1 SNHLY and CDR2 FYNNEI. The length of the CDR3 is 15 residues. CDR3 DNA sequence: TGTGCCAGCAATGAAACCGGCGGTTCTGGAAACACCATATATTTT. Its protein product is CASNETGGSGNTIYF.

CDR3 loop: CASSLGAGGTEAFF. CDR3 DNA sequence: TGCGCCAGCAGCTTGGGGGCAGGTGGGACTGAAGCTTTCTTT. The chain is built from TRBV5-1 and TRBJ1-1, with D hard to call. The V and J ends lost 0 bases and 5 bases respectively, with 11 bases between them. The CDR3 sequence is 14 residues long. The germline V gene encodes CDR1 SGHRS and CDR2 YFSETQ.